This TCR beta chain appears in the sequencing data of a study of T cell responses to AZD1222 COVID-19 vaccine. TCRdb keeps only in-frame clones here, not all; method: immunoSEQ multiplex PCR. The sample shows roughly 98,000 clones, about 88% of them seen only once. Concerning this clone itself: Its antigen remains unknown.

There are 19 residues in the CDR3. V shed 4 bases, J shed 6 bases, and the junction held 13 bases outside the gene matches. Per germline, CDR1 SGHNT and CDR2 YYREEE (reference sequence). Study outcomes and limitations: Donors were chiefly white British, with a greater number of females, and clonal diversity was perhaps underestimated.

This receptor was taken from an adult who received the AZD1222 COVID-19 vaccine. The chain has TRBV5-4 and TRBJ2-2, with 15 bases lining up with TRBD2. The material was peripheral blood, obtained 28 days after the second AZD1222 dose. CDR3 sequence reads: CASSVGLAGGPRMAGELFF. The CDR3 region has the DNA TGTGCCAGCAGCGTTGGACTAGCGGGAGGGCCTAGGATGGCCGGGGAGCTGTTTTTT. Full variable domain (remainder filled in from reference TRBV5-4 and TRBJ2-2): ETGVTQSPTHLIKTRGQQVTLRCSSQSGHNTVSWYQQALGQGPQFIFQYYREEENGRGNFPPRFSGLQFPNYSSELNVNALELDDSALYLCASSVGLAGGPRMAGELFFGEGSRLTVL.